This T cell receptor (beta chain) derives from a study of T-cell memory formation after mild COVID-19. The study, taken as a whole, reports: Mainly CM and EM harbored the contracting CD4+ clones; mainly EMRA harbored the CD8+ ones.

This clonotype appeared a few times. Its antigen is unknown. TCRdb used MiXCR to reprocess the 5' RACE reads, holding one entry per CDR3 protein. This table holds 400,000 to 500,000 distinct CDR3 sequences, roughly 24% found once. The V gene lost 5 bases and the J gene lost 2 bases, with 10 bases spanning the gap. This CDR3 region has 13 residues. Per germline, CDR1 SGHTA and CDR2 FQGTGA. The sequence came from an adult woman who had mild COVID-19 (a few samples of this study predate the infection). Cell type and time point are not known. V is TRBV7-3 and J is TRBJ2-7; the D gene is possibly TRBD1 (5 bases). The sequenced sample consisted of PBMCs or a T cell subset sorted from them (not recorded which). As DNA, the CDR3 is TGTGCCAGCAGCAACGACAGACCCTACGAGCAGTACTTC. As protein: CASSNDRPYEQYF.